A selection of T cell receptor beta chains follows, all from one sample in a study of cytomegalovirus exposure and HLA in healthy donors. Measured with immunoSEQ multiplex PCR; TCRdb has only the in-frame clones, and not every one. The sample includes 150,000 to 200,000 clones, approximately 86% of them seen just once. The sequenced material came from PBMCs. All receptors come from a woman aged 18-29 years in good health and CMV-seronegative. Both conserved end residues are part of each CDR3. A D gene is named only where the DNA matches it firmly. Clone size appears in some rows only: once, few, many, or a class for an expanded clone.

size	D	V	length	J	DNA	CDR3
-	TRBD1	TRBV5-1	17	TRBJ1-3	TGCGCCAGCAGCGTTGGGGACAGGGCTTTCTCTGGAAACACCATATATTTT	CASSVGDRAFSGNTIYF
-	-	TRBV11-2	15	TRBJ2-2	TGTGCCAGCAGCTTCAGGAGGCAGAACACCGGGGAGCTGTTTTTT	CASSFRRQNTGELFF
-	-	TRBV11-2	17	TRBJ2-7	TGTGCCAGCAGCTTAGAACGGCAGGACAGAAACTCCTACGAGCAGTACTTC	CASSLERQDRNSYEQYF
once	-	TRBV9	13	TRBJ1-2	TGTGCCAGCAGCGCGGGACATAACTATGGCTACACCTTC	CASSAGHNYGYTF
-	-	TRBV11-2	14	TRBJ2-1	TGTGCCAGCAGCTTAGCGGGGGCCTACAATGAGCAGTTCTTC	CASSLAGAYNEQFF
-	-	TRBV5-4	14	TRBJ2-7	TGTGCCAGCAGCTTGGTACAGGGTACCTACGAGCAGTACTTC	CASSLVQGTYEQYF
-	-	TRBV5-1	14	TRBJ1-1	TGCGCCAGCCTCCCAGGCCCCACGAACACTGAAGCTTTCTTT	CASLPGPTNTEAFF
-	-	TRBV4-3	16	TRBJ1-5	TGCGCCAGCAGCCAAGGCACAAAGAGGAGCAATCAGCCCCAGCATTTT	CASSQGTKRSNQPQHF
-	TRBD1	TRBV29-1	13	TRBJ1-1	TGCAGCGTCGCCCGACAGGGAGGCACTGAAGCTTTCTTT	CSVARQGGTEAFF
once	TRBD1	TRBV10-2	14	TRBJ2-2	TGCGCCAGCAAGGGACAGGGGGCTTCCGGGGAGCTGTTTTTT	CASKGQGASGELFF
-	TRBD1	TRBV27	14	TRBJ2-7	TGTGCCAGCACCCGAGGGACAGGGTCCTACGAGCAGTACTTC	CASTRGTGSYEQYF
-	-	TRBV7-6	14	TRBJ1-1	TGTGCCAGCAGCTTAGGGCAGGGGAATACTGAAGCTTTCTTT	CASSLGQGNTEAFF
-	-	TRBV7-9	14	TRBJ2-2	TGTGCCAGCAGCTTATACAGGGCGACCGGGGAGCTGTTTTTT	CASSLYRATGELFF
once	TRBD1	TRBV23-1	17	TRBJ1-5	TGCGCCAGCACAGATCCTCAGGACAGGTCTAGCAATCAGCCCCAGCATTTT	CASTDPQDRSSNQPQHF
once	TRBD2	TRBV10-2	19	TRBJ2-2	TGCGCCAGCAGTATAAACCCGGGACTAGCGGGAGGGGCCACCGGGGAGCTGTTTTTT	CASSINPGLAGGATGELFF
-	-	TRBV21-1	15	TRBJ1-2	TGTGCCAGCCGGCCCTTGGACAAAGCTAACTATGGCTACACCTTC	CASRPLDKANYGYTF
-	TRBD1	TRBV6-5	13	TRBJ1-2	TGTGCCAGCACGGCAGGGGGCGTAGATGGCTACACCTTC	CASTAGGVDGYTF